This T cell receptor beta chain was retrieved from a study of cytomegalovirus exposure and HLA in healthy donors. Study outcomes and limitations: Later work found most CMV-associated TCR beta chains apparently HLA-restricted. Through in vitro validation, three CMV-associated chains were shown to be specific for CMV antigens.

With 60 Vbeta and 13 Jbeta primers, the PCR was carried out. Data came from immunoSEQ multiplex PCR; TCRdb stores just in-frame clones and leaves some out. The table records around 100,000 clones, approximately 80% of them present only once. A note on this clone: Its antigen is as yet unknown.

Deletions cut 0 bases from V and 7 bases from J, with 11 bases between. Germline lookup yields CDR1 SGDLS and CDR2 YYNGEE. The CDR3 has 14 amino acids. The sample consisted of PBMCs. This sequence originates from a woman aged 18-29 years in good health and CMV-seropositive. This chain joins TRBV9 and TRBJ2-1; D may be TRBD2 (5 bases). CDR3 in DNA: TGTGCCAGCAGCGTAGACGTCGGGGAGAATGAGCAGTTCTTC. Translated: CASSVDVGENEQFF.